The T cell receptor beta chain described here comes from a study of blood T cell repertoires in COVID-19. Looking at the study overall: Sites across the United States, Italy and Spain contributed samples from acute and convalescent COVID-19.

In the original workflow: Cell counts per sample came from amplifying reference gene primers. The repertoire was sequenced with immunoSEQ multiplex PCR; TCRdb's copy has only in-frame clones and lacks some. V, J and clone size were drawn from that table, and D and trimming were deduced from the DNA. The repertoire holds roughly 200,000 clones, with roughly four fifths as singletons. This clone was recorded only once. The CDR3 is 17 residues long. V was clipped by 5 bases and J by 0 bases; unmatched bases: 9. Germline CDR1 is SGHVS and CDR2 is FQNEAQ. The V call is TRBV7-8, the J call TRBJ1-5; 8 nucleotides agree with TRBD1. This clonotype originated in a man aged 50 or older who had recovered from COVID-19. Sequenced sample: peripheral blood. DNA of the CDR3: TGTGCCAGCAGCCCCGGGACAGGCGCTTATAGCAATCAGCCCCAGCATTTT. This sequence encodes CASSPGTGAYSNQPQHF.